The rows below give T cell receptor beta chains drawn from one sample of a study of post-analysis software for immune sequencing data. MiXCR, applied by TCRdb to the PCR reads, yields one record per CDR3 protein. The sample holds hundreds of thousands of distinct CDR3 sequences; roughly 45% are singletons and the top ten take about 12%. The specimen was blood. These receptors all stem from a girl aged 5-17 years with multiple sclerosis. Both conserved end residues are part of each CDR3. A D gene is named only where the DNA matches it firmly. Part of the rows lack a size; the others show once, few, many or a class for expanded clones.

clone_size d_call j_call v_call cdr3_nt cdr3_aa
few TRBD1 TRBJ2-5 TRBV12-3/TRBV12-4 TGTGCCAGCAGCTTAGGACAGGGCGGGCGAGAGACCCAGTACTTC CASSLGQGGRETQYF
. . TRBJ1-5 TRBV10-3 TGTGCCATCAGTGAGTCGACAACAGACAATCAGCCCCAGCATTTT CAISESTTDNQPQHF
few . TRBJ1-1 TRBV6-5 TGTGCCAGCAGGCCGGGAGGTAACAGCCTCTCGGAAGCTTTCTTT CASRPGGNSLSEAFF
. . TRBJ2-1 TRBV7-3 TGTGCCAGCAGCTTAGGACACCCGGGTACTGAGCAGTTCTTC CASSLGHPGTEQFF
. . TRBJ2-5 TRBV20-1 TGCAGTGCGCTAGGGGCAGGGGCCCGGGGGACCCAGTACTTC CSALGAGARGTQYF
. . TRBJ1-1 TRBV20-1 TGCAGTGCTATACCCGGGGGCGAAGCTTTCTTT CSAIPGGEAFF
. TRBD2 TRBJ2-5 TRBV20-1 TGCAGTGCTAGAGATTGGGTAGCGGGAGGGCCTTTGGAGACCCAGTACTTC CSARDWVAGGPLETQYF
few . TRBJ2-5 TRBV4-3 TGCGCCAGCAGCCCACGGTGGGGTTTACAAGAGACCCAGTACTTC CASSPRWGLQETQYF
once . TRBJ2-1 TRBV20-1 TGCAGTGCTAGACCCCCCGGGGGGCTTACTAGCTTATCGTGGGAGTTCTTC CSARPPGGLTSLSWEFF
. . TRBJ2-7 TRBV7-9 TGTGCCAGCAGCTTAGGTCAGACAGGAACCCCCTACGAGCAGTACTTC CASSLGQTGTPYEQYF
. . TRBJ2-1 TRBV5-6 TGTGCCAGCATCCCCTCCCTGGGGGCGATCTTGGATGAGCAGTTCTTC CASIPSLGAILDEQFF
. TRBD2 TRBJ2-5 TRBV5-1 TGCGCCAGCAGTGGGGCGGGAGGCTACAATGAGCAGTACTTC CASSGAGGYNEQYF
. TRBD2 TRBJ2-5 TRBV27 TGTGCCAGCAGTTTTACTAGCGGAGAGGGAGAGACCCAGTACTTC CASSFTSGEGETQYF
. . TRBJ1-2 TRBV20-1 TGCAGTGCTAGAATGGCCGGGGGGGGCTACACCTTC CSARMAGGGYTF
. TRBD1 TRBJ1-2 TRBV12-3/TRBV12-4 TGTGCCAGCAGACGAGGGGCAGGGGGGATCTATGGCTACACCTTC CASRRGAGGIYGYTF
. . TRBJ2-4 TRBV7-9 TGTGCCAGCAGCTTCCCGTTCGGCGGAGCTCCCCTGGAACACATTCAGTACTTC CASSFPFGGAPLEHIQYF
. . TRBJ2-5 TRBV28 TGTGCCACCGTACTAGAGCCCTACGAGCGGTACTTC CATVLEPYERYF
. TRBD2 TRBJ2-3 TRBV10-3 TGTGCCATCAGTGAGTCCCGGACTAGTGAGGATACGCAGTATTTT CAISESRTSEDTQYF
. . TRBJ1-1 TRBV12-3/TRBV12-4 TGTGCCAGCAGTTTTAGAGGGAGGACTGAAGCTTTCTTT CASSFRGRTEAFF
. TRBD2 TRBJ2-7 TRBV6-2/TRBV6-3 TGTGCCAGCAGTTACCAAGGGGGGCTAGCGGGAATTTACGAGCAGTACTTC CASSYQGGLAGIYEQYF
. TRBD2 TRBJ2-1 TRBV6-2/TRBV6-3 TGTGCCAGCAGACCACTAGCGGGAGGATTCCATGAGCAGTTCTTC CASRPLAGGFHEQFF
. TRBD1 TRBJ1-1 TRBV3-1 TGTGCCAGCAGCCAACAGTCCGACAGGGCAGCTTTCTTT CASSQQSDRAAFF
. TRBD2 TRBJ2-1 TRBV7-3 TGTGCCAGCAGCGTCAGTAGCGGGAGCCGATACAATGAGCAGTTCTTC CASSVSSGSRYNEQFF
. . TRBJ2-7 TRBV7-9 TGTGCCAGCAGCCCAACAGGCCCCGAGCAGTACTTC CASSPTGPEQYF
few . TRBJ1-2 TRBV4-3 TGCGCCAGCAGCCAGGGCGTCGGACCACTCTATGGCTACACCTTC CASSQGVGPLYGYTF
. . TRBJ2-3 TRBV20-1 TGCAGCACGCGGCCGGGGGGCCTGTTAGAGCAGTACTTT CSTRPGGLLEQYF
. . TRBJ2-7 TRBV4-1 TGCGCCAGCAGCCAAGAAGGTTTCAACGAGCAGTACTTC CASSQEGFNEQYF
. . TRBJ1-1 TRBV9 TGTGCCAGCAGCGTTGACGGGGGGGCCACTAAAGCTTTCTTT CASSVDGGATKAFF
few . TRBJ2-7 TRBV7-9 TGTGCCAGCAGCTTAGTGGCTCCAGGGTTGACCTACGAGCAGTACTTC CASSLVAPGLTYEQYF
. . TRBJ2-3 TRBV20-1 TGCAGGGCTCAACACAACGCGGATACGCAGTATTTT CRAQHNADTQYF
. . TRBJ2-1 TRBV20-1 TGCAGTGCTAGCTTGAAATACAATGAGCAGTTCTTC CSASLKYNEQFF
. TRBD2 TRBJ2-1 TRBV20-1 TGCAGTGCTAGTCGTGGCCTAGCGGGCTACAATGAGCAGTTCTTC CSASRGLAGYNEQFF
. . TRBJ2-7 TRBV20-1 TGCAGTGCAAAAGAAACTAACGCCTACGAGCAGTACTTC CSAKETNAYEQYF
. . TRBJ1-6 TRBV20-1 TGCAGTGCTAAAGGGGACTCAACCTATAATTCACCCCTCCACTTT CSAKGDSTYNSPLHF
. . TRBJ1-1 TRBV4-3 TGCGCCAGCAGCCAAGACGCCGGACCCATGATGAACACTGAAGCTTTCTTT CASSQDAGPMMNTEAFF
few . TRBJ1-1 TRBV3-1 TGTGCCAGCAGCCCCCCACTGTCTATCTCGAACACTGAAGCTTTCTTT CASSPPLSISNTEAFF
. TRBD1 TRBJ2-1 TRBV5-1 TGCGCCAGCAGCCCTGGGACAGGGAGGATCCGGCAGTTCTTC CASSPGTGRIRQFF
. . TRBJ1-2 TRBV27 TGTGCCAGCAGTTTATTGGCCAGAGCTAACTATGGCTACACCTTC CASSLLARANYGYTF
. TRBD2 TRBJ2-7 TRBV20-1 TGCAGTGTGCCGGGACTAGTGATGGGCGAGCAGTACTTC CSVPGLVMGEQYF
many . TRBJ2-5 TRBV7-9 TGTGCCAGCAGCTTAGGGACTATTGAAGAGACCCAGTACTTC CASSLGTIEETQYF
. . TRBJ2-7 TRBV27 TGTGCCAGCAGTGGGCTAGCGTACGAGCAGTACTTC CASSGLAYEQYF
few . TRBJ2-7 TRBV9 TGTGCCAGCAGCGTAGGAAACGGGGCCGAGCAGTACTTC CASSVGNGAEQYF
. TRBD2 TRBJ2-1 TRBV20-1 TGCAGTGCTCGCCCGACTAGCGACTACAATGAGCAGTTCTTC CSARPTSDYNEQFF
. . TRBJ1-5 TRBV7-9 TGTGCCAGCACTAACAGGGACCCAGAGCCCCAGCATTTT CASTNRDPEPQHF